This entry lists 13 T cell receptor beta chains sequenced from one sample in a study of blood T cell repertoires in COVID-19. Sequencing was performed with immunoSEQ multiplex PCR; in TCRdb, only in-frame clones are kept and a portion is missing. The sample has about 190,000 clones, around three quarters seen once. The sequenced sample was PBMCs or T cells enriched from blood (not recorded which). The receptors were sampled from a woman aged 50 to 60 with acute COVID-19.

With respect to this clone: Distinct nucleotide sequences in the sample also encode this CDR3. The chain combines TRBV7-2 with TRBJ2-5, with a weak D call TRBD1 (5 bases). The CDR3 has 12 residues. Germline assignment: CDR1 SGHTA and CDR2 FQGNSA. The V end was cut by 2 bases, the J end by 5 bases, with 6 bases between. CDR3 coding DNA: TGTGCCAGCAGCTTAAGGGGCGAGACCCAGTACTTC. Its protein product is CASSLRGETQYF.

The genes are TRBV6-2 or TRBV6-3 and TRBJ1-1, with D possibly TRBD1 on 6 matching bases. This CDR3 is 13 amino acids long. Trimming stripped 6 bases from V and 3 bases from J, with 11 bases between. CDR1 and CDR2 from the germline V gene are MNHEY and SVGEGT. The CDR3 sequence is CASSFNRDTEAFF. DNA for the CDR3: TGTGCCAGCAGCTTTAACAGGGACACTGAAGCTTTCTTT.

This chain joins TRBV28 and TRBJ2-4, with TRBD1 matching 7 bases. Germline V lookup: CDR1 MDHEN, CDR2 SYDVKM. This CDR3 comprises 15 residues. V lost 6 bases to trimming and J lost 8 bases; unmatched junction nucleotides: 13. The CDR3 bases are TGTGCCAGCAGCCCGAGACAGGGCGATCGTGACATTCAGTACTTC. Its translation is CASSPRQGDRDIQYF.

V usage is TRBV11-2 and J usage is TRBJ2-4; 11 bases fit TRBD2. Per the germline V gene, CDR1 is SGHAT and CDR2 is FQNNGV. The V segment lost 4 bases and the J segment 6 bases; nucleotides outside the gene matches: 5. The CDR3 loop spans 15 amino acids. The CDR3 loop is CASSYVGTSGNIQYF. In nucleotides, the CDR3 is TGTGCCAGCAGCTATGTAGGGACTAGCGGAAACATTCAGTACTTC.

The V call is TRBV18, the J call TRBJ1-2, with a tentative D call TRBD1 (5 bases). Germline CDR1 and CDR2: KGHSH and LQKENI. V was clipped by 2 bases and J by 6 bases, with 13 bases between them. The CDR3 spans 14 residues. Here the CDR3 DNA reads TGTGCCAGCTCACCAACCGGGGGAATGGATGGCTACACCTTC. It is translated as CASSPTGGMDGYTF.

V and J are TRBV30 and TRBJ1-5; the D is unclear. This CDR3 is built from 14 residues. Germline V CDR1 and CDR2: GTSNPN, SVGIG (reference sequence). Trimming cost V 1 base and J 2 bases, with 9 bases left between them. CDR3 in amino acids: CAWSAQVGNQPQHF. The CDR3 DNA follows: TGTGCCTGGAGTGCTCAGGTTGGCAATCAGCCCCAGCATTTT.

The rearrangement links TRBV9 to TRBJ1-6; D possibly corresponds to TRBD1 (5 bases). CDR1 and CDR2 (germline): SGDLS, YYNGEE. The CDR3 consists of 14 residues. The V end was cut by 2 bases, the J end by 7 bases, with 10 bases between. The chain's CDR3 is CASSVAGPNSPLHF. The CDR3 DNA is TGTGCCAGCAGCGTGGCAGGGCCCAATTCACCCCTCCACTTT.

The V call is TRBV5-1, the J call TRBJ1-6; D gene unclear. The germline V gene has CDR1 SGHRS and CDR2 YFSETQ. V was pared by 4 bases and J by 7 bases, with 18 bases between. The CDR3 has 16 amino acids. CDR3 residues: CASSPIERGLNSPLHF. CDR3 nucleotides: TGCGCCAGCAGCCCCATTGAGCGGGGATTAAATTCACCCCTCCACTTT.

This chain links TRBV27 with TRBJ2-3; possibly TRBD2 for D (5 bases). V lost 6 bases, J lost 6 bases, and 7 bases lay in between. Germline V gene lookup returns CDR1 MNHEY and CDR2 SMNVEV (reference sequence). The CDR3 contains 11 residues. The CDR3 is CASSWRDTQYF. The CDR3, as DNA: TGTGCCAGCAGCTGGAGGGATACGCAGTATTTT.

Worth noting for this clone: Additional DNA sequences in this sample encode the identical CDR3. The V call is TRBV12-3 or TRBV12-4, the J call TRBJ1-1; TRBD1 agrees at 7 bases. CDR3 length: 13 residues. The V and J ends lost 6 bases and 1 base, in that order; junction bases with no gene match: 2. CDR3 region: CASSRTGNTEAFF. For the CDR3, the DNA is TGTGCCAGCAGCCGGACAGGGAACACTGAAGCTTTCTTT.

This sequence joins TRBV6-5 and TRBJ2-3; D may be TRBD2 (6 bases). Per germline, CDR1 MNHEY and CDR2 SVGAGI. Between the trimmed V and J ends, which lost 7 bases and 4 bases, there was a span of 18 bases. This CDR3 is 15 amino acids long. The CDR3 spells CASMSGMGDSDTQYF. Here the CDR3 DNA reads TGTGCCAGCATGTCAGGTATGGGGGACTCAGATACGCAGTATTTT.

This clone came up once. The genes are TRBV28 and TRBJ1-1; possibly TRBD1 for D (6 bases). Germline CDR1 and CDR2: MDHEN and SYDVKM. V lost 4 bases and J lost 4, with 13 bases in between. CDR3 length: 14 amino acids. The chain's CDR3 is CASSSQGGGTEAFF. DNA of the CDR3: TGTGCCAGCAGTTCACAGGGAGGGGGCACTGAAGCTTTCTTT. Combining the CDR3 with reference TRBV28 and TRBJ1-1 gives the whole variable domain DVKVTQSSRYLVKRTGEKVFLECVQDMDHENMFWYRQDPGLGLRLIYFSYDVKMKEKGDIPEGYSVSREKKERFSLILESASTNQTSMYLCASSSQGGGTEAFFGQGTRLTVV.

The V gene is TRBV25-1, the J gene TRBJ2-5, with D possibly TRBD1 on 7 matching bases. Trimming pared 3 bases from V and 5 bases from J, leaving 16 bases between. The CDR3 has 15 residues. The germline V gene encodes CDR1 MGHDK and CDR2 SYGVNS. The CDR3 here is CASSDLQTGRETQYF. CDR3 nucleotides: TGTGCCAGCAGTGACCTACAGACAGGGAGGGAGACCCAGTACTTC.